The clone carrying this T cell receptor beta chain appeared many times. The antigen is not known. These data come from a study of molecular identifiers for immune sequencing clone quantification. Preparation methods for the bulk TCR libraries were those previously described, with listed TCR primers. TCRdb reanalysed the PCR reads using MiXCR and keeps one entry per CDR3 protein. The table records around 480,000 distinct CDR3 sequences, around 23% of them present only once. This CDR3 is 15 amino acids long. Trimming removed 1 base at V and 4 bases at J, with 13 bases between. Germline loops: CDR1 MDHEN, CDR2 SYDVKM. CD8+CD4-CCR7+CD45RA+ cells were sorted as naive CD8 T cells. Study-wide findings and caveats: Clones that had above 20 RNA copies took up over 99% of effector molecules but under 1% in naive cells. Sizes of clones that are highly expanded could be underestimated (if identical TCR molecules share a barcode).

The clonotype comes from a human donor in good health. Some libraries in this study had Jurkat cell RNA spiked in. V usage is TRBV28 and J usage is TRBJ2-5; D is ambiguous. Sequencing used naive CD8+ T cells from blood, with Jurkat cell RNA spiked in. Documented subset: FACS-sorted CD8+CD4-CCR7+CD45RA+ naive T cells. The CDR3 bases are TGTGCCAGCAGTTTATCAAGGGTTTCCGGAGAGACCCAGTACTTC. The encoded protein is CASSLSRVSGETQYF. The full variable domain, rest sourced from reference TRBV28 and TRBJ2-5, is DVKVTQSSRYLVKRTGEKVFLECVQDMDHENMFWYRQDPGLGLRLIYFSYDVKMKEKGDIPEGYSVSREKKERFSLILESASTNQTSMYLCASSLSRVSGETQYFGPGTRLLVL.